Presented here are 28 T cell receptor beta chains from one specimen sequenced in a study of technical replicates of blood from several donors. Method: immunoSEQ multiplex PCR; TCRdb's copy keeps in-frame clones and lacks some. The sample includes about 94,000 clones, approximately 94% seen only once; the top ten take 0.2% to 0.25%. The sample was T cells isolated from PBMCs. The receptor set was obtained from a human donor in good health.

The chain has TRBV6-1 and TRBJ2-1; weak D call: TRBD1 (6 bases). The CDR3 has 15 amino acids. In germline, CDR1 is MNHNS, CDR2 SASEGT. Trimming removed 8 bases from V and 5 bases from J, with 19 bases in between. DNA of the CDR3: TGTGCCAGCTTTACCGGAGGAACAGGGAACAATGAGCAGTTCTTC. Its translation is CASFTGGTGNNEQFF.

V is TRBV9 and J is TRBJ1-5, with 7 bases fitting TRBD1. Germline-derived CDR1 and CDR2 are SGDLS and YYNGEE. V shed 9 bases, J shed 6 bases, and the junction held 12 bases outside the gene matches. CDR3 length equals 14 residues. The CDR3 DNA follows: TGTGCCAACCCGAGCCGACAGGGACGTCAGCCCCAGCATTTT. It is translated as CANPSRQGRQPQHF.

V usage is TRBV2 and J usage is TRBJ2-7; the match to TRBD2 covers 8 bases. The CDR3 runs to 14 residues. CDR1 and CDR2 (germline): SNHLY, FYNNEI. With 7 bases clipped from V and 3 bases from J, the junction kept 8 bases outside the gene matches. CDR3 in amino acids: CASTKGLVFYEQYF. DNA of the CDR3: TGTGCCAGCACAAAGGGACTAGTTTTCTACGAGCAGTACTTC.

This clone was seen once. The rearrangement joins TRBV10-3 to TRBJ1-2; 7 nucleotides align to TRBD1. CDR1 is ENHRY and CDR2 is SYGVKD in the germline V gene. With 3 bases clipped from V and 5 bases from J, the junction kept 15 bases outside the gene matches. The CDR3 extends over 17 amino acids. CDR3 coding DNA: TGTGCCATCAGTGATGTGGTGAAAGTGACAGGGCTTTATGGCTACACCTTC. Encoded protein: CAISDVVKVTGLYGYTF.

J is TRBJ2-5 and V is TRBV15; D is perhaps TRBD2 (5 bases). V shed 0 bases and J shed 3 bases, with 11 bases lying between them. The germline gives CDR1 LNHNV, CDR2 YYDKDF (reference sequence). The CDR3 sequence is 15 residues long. The CDR3 nucleotides are TGTGCCACCAGCAGAGATACGGGGAAGAAAGAGACCCAGTACTTC. Its protein product is CATSRDTGKKETQYF.

The V gene is TRBV2, the J gene TRBJ2-5, with D maybe TRBD2 (6 bases). V was shortened by 4 bases and J by 3 bases, with 15 bases between the two germline ends. Germline V gene lookup returns CDR1 SNHLY and CDR2 FYNNEI. This CDR3 has 15 amino acids. The chain's CDR3 is CASSGRVSPEETQYF. In DNA, the CDR3 is TGTGCCAGCAGTGGGAGGGTCTCCCCCGAAGAGACCCAGTACTTC.

This chain connects TRBV10-3 to TRBJ2-3; 9 bases are a match to TRBD2. Germline CDR1 is ENHRY and CDR2 is SYGVKD. This CDR3 has 16 residues. V dropped 6 bases and J dropped 2; count of bases not matched to a gene: 9. CDR3 bases: TGTGCCATCAGGGGGACTAGCCCAAACCACACAGATACGCAGTATTTT. Translating gives CAIRGTSPNHTDTQYF.

V usage is TRBV30 and J usage is TRBJ1-3, with D uncertain. This CDR3 has 12 amino acids. The V gene's germline CDR1 is GTSNPN and CDR2 SVGIG (reference sequence). V was pared by 0 bases and J by 4 bases, with 4 bases between. The CDR3 sequence: CAWSVLGNTIYF. CDR3 sequence (DNA): TGTGCCTGGAGTGTACTCGGAAACACCATATATTTT. Looking up the rest from reference TRBV30 and TRBJ1-3 gives the full variable domain: SQTIHQWPATLVQPVGSPLSLECTVEGTSNPNLYWYRQAAGRGLQLLFYSVGIGQISSEVPQNLSASRPQDRQFILSSKKLLLSDSGFYLCAWSVLGNTIYFGEGSWLTVV.

Here the CDR3 DNA reads TGTGCCAGCAGCTTTGTGGGGACTTCACAAGAGACCCAGTACTTC. It encodes CASSFVGTSQETQYF. V gene TRBV5-4 combines with J gene TRBJ2-5; perhaps TRBD2 as D (6 bases). Trimming pared 2 bases from V and 2 bases from J, leaving 13 bases between. Germline V gene sequence: CDR1 SGHNT, CDR2 YYREEE (reference sequence). The CDR3 length is 15 residues.

The chain is built from TRBV7-9 and TRBJ2-2, with a tentative D call TRBD2 (6 bases). CDR3 length: 15 amino acids. Between the trimmed V and J ends, which lost 4 bases and 1 base, there was a span of 10 bases. CDR1 and CDR2 (germline): SEHNR, FQNEAQ (reference sequence). CDR3 coding DNA: TGTGCCAGCAGCTCTGTGGGGGGGAACACCGGGGAGCTGTTTTTT. It yields the protein CASSSVGGNTGELFF. The full variable domain, completed using reference TRBV7-9 and TRBJ2-2, is DTGVSQNPRHKITKRGQNVTFRCDPISEHNRLYWYRQTLGQGPEFLTYFQNEAQLEKSRLLSDRFSAERPKGSFSTLEIQRTEQGDSAMYLCASSSVGGNTGELFFGEGSRLTVL.

This clone is a singleton in its sample. The genes are TRBV7-9 and TRBJ2-1, with no clear D. V was clipped by 4 bases and J by 6 bases, with 7 bases between them. The CDR3 runs 12 residues. Germline CDR1 reads SEHNR; CDR2 reads FQNEAQ (reference sequence). The CDR3: CASSSNSNEQFF. CDR3 coding DNA: TGTGCCAGCAGCTCTAATAGCAATGAGCAGTTCTTC.

The V gene is TRBV7-8, the J gene TRBJ1-6; TRBD1 aligns across 7 bases. The CDR3 consists of 15 residues. V trimming: 6 bases; J trimming: 2 bases; junction bases outside the gene matches: 4. Germline V gives CDR1 SGHVS, CDR2 FQNEAQ. The chain's CDR3 is CASSAGQTYNSPLHF. CDR3 DNA sequence: TGTGCCAGCAGTGCGGGACAGACCTATAATTCACCCCTCCACTTT.

This sequence joins TRBV19 and TRBJ2-7, with D maybe TRBD2 (5 bases). The CDR3 runs 13 residues. Germline V gene sequence: CDR1 LNHDA, CDR2 SQIVND (reference sequence). Trimming pared 0 bases from V and 6 bases from J, leaving 9 bases between. The CDR3 here is CASSIDLAGEQYF. The CDR3 DNA follows: TGTGCCAGTAGTATAGATCTAGCAGGCGAGCAGTACTTC.

This clone was seen only once. The rearrangement links TRBV6-4 to TRBJ2-7; 15 positions agree with TRBD2. The germline gives CDR1 MRHNA, CDR2 SNTAGT. This CDR3 is 14 amino acids long. J was trimmed by 9 bases and V by 1 base; bases with no gene match: 1. CDR3 DNA: TGTGCCAGCAGTGACTGGACTAGCGGGAGGGGGCAGTACTTC. It specifies CASSDWTSGRGQYF.

V and J are TRBV27 and TRBJ2-7, with a possible D match to TRBD2 (5 bases). In germline, CDR1 is MNHEY, CDR2 SMNVEV (reference sequence). The CDR3 length is 13 residues. With 3 bases removed from V and 7 bases from J, the gap between germline ends came to 13 bases. The CDR3 DNA reads TGTGCCAGCAGTTTTTGGGAGTCGAGAGAGCAGTACTTC. Translation: CASSFWESREQYF.

This chain joins TRBV7-9 and TRBJ2-7; 10 bases match TRBD1. Trimming cost V 4 bases and J 1 base; bases outside gene matches: 7. Germline values: CDR1 SEHNR, CDR2 FQNEAQ (reference sequence). CDR3 length: 16 amino acids. CDR3 in DNA: TGTGCCAGCAGCTCCAGGGACAGGGGCCTTTCCTACGAGCAGTACTTC. It is translated as CASSSRDRGLSYEQYF.

V is TRBV5-4 and J is TRBJ2-1; 7 positions match TRBD2. In germline, CDR1 is SGHNT, CDR2 YYREEE (reference sequence). V shed 4 bases and J 10 bases; nucleotides not matched to a gene: 5. The CDR3 runs to 12 residues. The CDR3, as DNA: TGTGCCAGCAGCCCATGGGGAGGGGAGCAGTTCTTC. Protein product: CASSPWGGEQFF.

In this sample, this clone turned up once. V is TRBV14 and J is TRBJ2-1; D unclear. Trimming pared 4 bases from V and 6 bases from J, leaving 10 bases between. This CDR3 comprises 13 residues. Germline loops: CDR1 SGHDN, CDR2 FVKESK. CDR3 region: CASSPAVLNEQFF. The DNA for the CDR3 is TGTGCCAGCAGCCCCGCGGTCCTCAATGAGCAGTTCTTC.

This chain connects TRBV11-3 to TRBJ1-1, with 10 bases fitting TRBD1. CDR3 length: 16 amino acids. V was pared by 5 bases and J by 1 base, with 7 bases of the junction left unmatched. The germline V gene has CDR1 SGHNT and CDR2 YENEEA. CDR3 sequence: CASSPGTGARNTEAFF. The CDR3 DNA reads TGTGCCAGCAGCCCAGGGACAGGGGCGAGGAACACTGAAGCTTTCTTT.

Here the CDR3 reads CASSHPTGPTGNTIYF. As DNA, the CDR3 is TGTGCCAGCAGCCACCCTACAGGACCGACGGGAAACACCATATATTTT. The rearrangement joins TRBV11-2 to TRBJ1-3, with a weak D call TRBD1 (5 bases). CDR1 and CDR2 from the germline V gene are SGHAT and FQNNGV. The CDR3 covers 16 residues. V lost 5 bases, J lost 4 bases, and 18 bases lay in between.

This chain uses TRBV5-1 with TRBJ2-2, with 8 bases that match TRBD1. The CDR3 extends over 14 amino acids. Germline CDR1 SGHRS, CDR2 YFSETQ. The J segment lost 7 bases and the V segment lost 6 bases, leaving 8 bases of the junction unmatched. The CDR3 sequence: CASNPDRANGELFF. CDR3 nucleotide sequence: TGCGCCAGCAACCCGGACAGGGCTAACGGGGAGCTGTTTTTT.

V is TRBV6-6 and J is TRBJ2-7, with 9 nucleotides matching TRBD1. Germline CDR1 and CDR2: MNHNY and SVGAGI (reference sequence). This CDR3 has 15 amino acids. V trimming: 0 bases; J trimming: 7 bases; junction bases outside the gene matches: 7. The CDR3 region is CASSYSIPGQGEQYF. The CDR3, as DNA: TGTGCCAGCAGTTACTCGATTCCGGGACAGGGAGAGCAGTACTTC.

The V gene is TRBV4-1, the J gene TRBJ2-7; tentative D call: TRBD2 (5 bases). Deletions cut 0 bases from V and 0 bases from J, with 18 bases between. Germline V gene data show CDR1 as MGHRA and CDR2 as YSYEKL. The CDR3 sequence is 18 residues long. CDR3 DNA sequence: TGCGCCAGCAGCCAAGATCACCTCCCTGGAGGTAACTCCTACGAGCAGTACTTC. It is translated as CASSQDHLPGGNSYEQYF.

The chain carries TRBV6-1 and TRBJ2-1; 8 bases agree with TRBD1. Germline V CDR1 and CDR2: MNHNS, SASEGT. This CDR3 has 15 residues. V lost 10 bases and J lost 4; bases outside the gene matches: 12. CDR3 in DNA: TGTGCCACTGAACCTTGGGGGACAGGTTACAATGAGCAGTTCTTC. Amino acid sequence: CATEPWGTGYNEQFF.

The chain uses TRBV7-9 and TRBJ2-6; D not resolved. Germline V gene lookup returns CDR1 SEHNR and CDR2 FQNEAQ (reference sequence). There are 15 residues in the CDR3. The germline V and J ends were trimmed by 5 bases and 4 bases, with 12 bases remaining between them. DNA for the CDR3: TGTGCCAGCAGCCACAACCCGATCGGGGCCAACGTCCTGACTTTC. This sequence encodes CASSHNPIGANVLTF.

The chain carries TRBV6-5 and TRBJ2-1, with D perhaps TRBD1 (6 bases). V was shortened by 8 bases and J by 6 bases, with 20 bases between the two germline ends. Per germline, CDR1 MNHEY and CDR2 SVGAGI. CDR3 length equals 15 residues. The CDR3 coding sequence is TGTGCCAGCGGGTCAGACGGGACATATCCCAATGAGCAGTTCTTC. This codes for CASGSDGTYPNEQFF.

V is TRBV15 and J is TRBJ1-1; 9 bases are shared with TRBD1. The ends lost 8 bases at V and 5 bases at J; junction bases unmatched: 6. Germline V lookup: CDR1 LNHNV, CDR2 YYDKDF (reference sequence). The CDR3 totals 13 residues. CDR3 bases: TGTGCCACCTGGCCGACAGGGGGAACTGAAGCTTTCTTT. It translates to CATWPTGGTEAFF. Drawing the rest from reference TRBV15 and TRBJ1-1, the complete variable domain is DAMVIQNPRYQVTQFGKPVTLSCSQTLNHNVMYWYQQKSSQAPKLLFHYYDKDFNNEADTPDNFQSRRPNTSFCFLDIRSPGLGDTAMYLCATWPTGGTEAFFGQGTRLTVV.

CDR3: CASSPRAGAGKGEQFF. In DNA form, the CDR3 reads TGCGCCAGCAGCCCGAGGGCGGGAGCGGGTAAGGGTGAGCAGTTCTTC. The V and J genes are TRBV5-1 and TRBJ2-1; 7 nucleotides align to TRBD2. J lost 9 bases, V lost 4 bases, and 16 bases had no gene match. CDR3 length: 16 amino acids. Germline V gene sequence: CDR1 SGHRS, CDR2 YFSETQ. The variable domain in full, with the rest retrieved from reference TRBV5-1 and TRBJ2-1, is KAGVTQTPRYLIKTRGQQVTLSCSPISGHRSVSWYQQTPGQGLQFLFEYFSETQRNKGNFPGRFSGRQFSNSRSEMNVSTLELGDSALYLCASSPRAGAGKGEQFFGPGTRLTVL.